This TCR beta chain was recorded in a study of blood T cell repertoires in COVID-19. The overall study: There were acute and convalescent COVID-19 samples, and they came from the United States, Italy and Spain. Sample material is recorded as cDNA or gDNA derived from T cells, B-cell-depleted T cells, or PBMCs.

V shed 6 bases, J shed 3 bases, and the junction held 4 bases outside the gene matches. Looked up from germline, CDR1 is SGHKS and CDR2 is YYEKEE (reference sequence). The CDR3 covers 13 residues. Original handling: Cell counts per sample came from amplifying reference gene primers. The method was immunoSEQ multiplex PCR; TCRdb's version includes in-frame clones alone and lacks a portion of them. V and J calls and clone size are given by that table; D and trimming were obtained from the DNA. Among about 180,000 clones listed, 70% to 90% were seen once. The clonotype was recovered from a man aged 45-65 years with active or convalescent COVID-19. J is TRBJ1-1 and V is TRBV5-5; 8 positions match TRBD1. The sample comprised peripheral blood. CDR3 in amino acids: CASTQGAYTEAFF. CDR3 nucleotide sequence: TGTGCCAGCACCCAGGGGGCCTACACTGAAGCTTTCTTT.